The present T cell receptor beta chain was sequenced within a study of cytomegalovirus exposure and HLA in healthy donors. Notes on the study in general: CMV antigen specificity was confirmed in vitro for three CMV-associated chains. Further analysis, carried out later, found HLA-associated TCR beta chains more clonally expanded than equally common other chains.

The PCR made use of 60 Vbeta and 13 Jbeta primers. Sequencing was performed with immunoSEQ multiplex PCR; in TCRdb, only in-frame clones are kept and a portion is missing. The sample has 110,000 to 150,000 clones; nearly 10% are singletons. The germline V gene has CDR1 SGDLS and CDR2 YYNGEE. Trimming cost V 6 bases and J 3 bases, with 15 bases left between them. This CDR3 is built from 14 residues. Details on this clone: Its antigen remains unknown.

The sequenced sample was PBMCs. This chain uses TRBV9 with TRBJ1-1, with D tentatively TRBD1 (5 bases). This TCR derives from a man aged 50 or older in good health and CMV-seronegative. In nucleotides, the CDR3 is TGTGCCAGCACCACGGAGGGGTACGACACTGAAGCTTTCTTT. Encoded protein: CASTTEGYDTEAFF.